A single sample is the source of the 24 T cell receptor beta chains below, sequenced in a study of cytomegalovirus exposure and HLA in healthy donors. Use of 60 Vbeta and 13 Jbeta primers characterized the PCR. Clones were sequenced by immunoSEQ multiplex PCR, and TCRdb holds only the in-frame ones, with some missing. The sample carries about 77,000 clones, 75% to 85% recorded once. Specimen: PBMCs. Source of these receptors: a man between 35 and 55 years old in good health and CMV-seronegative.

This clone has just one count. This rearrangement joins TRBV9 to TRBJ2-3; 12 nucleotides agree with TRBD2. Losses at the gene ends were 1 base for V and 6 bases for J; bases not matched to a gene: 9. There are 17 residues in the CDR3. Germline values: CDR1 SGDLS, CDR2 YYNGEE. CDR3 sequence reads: CASSVSSSGGARDTQYF. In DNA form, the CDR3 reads TGTGCCAGCAGCGTATCGTCTAGCGGGGGGGCGAGGGATACGCAGTATTTT.

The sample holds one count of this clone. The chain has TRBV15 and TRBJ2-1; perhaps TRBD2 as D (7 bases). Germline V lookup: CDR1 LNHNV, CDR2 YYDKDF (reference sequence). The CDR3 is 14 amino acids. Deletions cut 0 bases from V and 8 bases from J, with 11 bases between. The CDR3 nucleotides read TGTGCCACCAGCAGAGAACGGGGGGCGGATGAGCAGTTCTTC. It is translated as CATSRERGADEQFF.

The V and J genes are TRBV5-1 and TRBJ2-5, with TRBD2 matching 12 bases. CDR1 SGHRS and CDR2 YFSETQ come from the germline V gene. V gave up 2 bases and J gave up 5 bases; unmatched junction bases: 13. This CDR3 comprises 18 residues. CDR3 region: CASSFFPSGGDPTETQYF. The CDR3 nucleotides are TGCGCCAGCAGCTTTTTTCCTAGCGGGGGGGACCCGACCGAGACCCAGTACTTC.

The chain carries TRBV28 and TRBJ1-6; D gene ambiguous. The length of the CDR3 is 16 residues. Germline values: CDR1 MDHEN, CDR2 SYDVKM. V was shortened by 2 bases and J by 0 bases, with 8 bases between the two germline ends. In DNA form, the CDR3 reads TGTGCCAGCAGTTTAACGGCGGCCTCCTATAATTCACCCCTCCACTTT. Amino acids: CASSLTAASYNSPLHF.

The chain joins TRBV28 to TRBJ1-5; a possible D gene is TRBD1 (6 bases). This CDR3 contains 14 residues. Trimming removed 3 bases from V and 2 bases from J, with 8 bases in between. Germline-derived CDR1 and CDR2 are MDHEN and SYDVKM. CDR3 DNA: TGTGCCAGCAGTTTTCCAGGGGGCAATCAGCCCCAGCATTTT. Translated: CASSFPGGNQPQHF.

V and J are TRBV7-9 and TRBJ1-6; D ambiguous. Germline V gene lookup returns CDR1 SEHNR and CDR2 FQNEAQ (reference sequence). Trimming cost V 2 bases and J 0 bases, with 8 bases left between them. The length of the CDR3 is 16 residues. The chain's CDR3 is CASSLSRYSYNSPLHF. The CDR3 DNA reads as TGTGCCAGCAGCTTATCCCGCTACTCCTATAATTCACCCCTCCACTTT.

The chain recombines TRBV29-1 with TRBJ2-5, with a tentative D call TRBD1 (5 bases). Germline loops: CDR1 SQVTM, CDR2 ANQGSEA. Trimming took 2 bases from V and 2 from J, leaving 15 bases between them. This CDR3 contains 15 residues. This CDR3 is CSVESGQGTQETQYF. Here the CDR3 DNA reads TGCAGCGTTGAATCGGGCCAGGGAACACAAGAGACCCAGTACTTC.

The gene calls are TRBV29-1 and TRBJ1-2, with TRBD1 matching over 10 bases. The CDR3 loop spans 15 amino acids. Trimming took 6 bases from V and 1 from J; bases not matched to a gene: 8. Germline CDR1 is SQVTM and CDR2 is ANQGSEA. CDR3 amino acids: CSVRRGTGVNYGYTF. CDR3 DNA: TGCAGCGTCCGACGGGGGACAGGGGTTAACTATGGCTACACCTTC.

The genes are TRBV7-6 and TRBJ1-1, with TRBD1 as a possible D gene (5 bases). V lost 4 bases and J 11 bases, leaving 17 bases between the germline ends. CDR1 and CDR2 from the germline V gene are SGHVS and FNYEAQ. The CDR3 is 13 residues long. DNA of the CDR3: TGTGCCAGCAGCTCCTCCTTGGGAGGGGAGGCTTTCTTT. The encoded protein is CASSSSLGGEAFF.

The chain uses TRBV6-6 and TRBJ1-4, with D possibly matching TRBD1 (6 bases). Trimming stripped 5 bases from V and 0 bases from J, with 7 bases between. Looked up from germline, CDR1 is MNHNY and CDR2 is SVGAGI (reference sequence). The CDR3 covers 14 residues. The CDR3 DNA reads TGTGCCAGCAGTCGGACAGCAACTAATGAAAAACTGTTTTTT. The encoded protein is CASSRTATNEKLFF.

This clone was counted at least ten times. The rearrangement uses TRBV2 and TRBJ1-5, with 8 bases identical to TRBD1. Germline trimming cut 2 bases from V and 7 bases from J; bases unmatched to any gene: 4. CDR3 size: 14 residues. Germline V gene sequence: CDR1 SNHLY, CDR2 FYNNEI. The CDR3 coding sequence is TGTGCCAGCAGTGAAAACCAGGGGGCCCAGCCCCAGCATTTT. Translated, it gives CASSENQGAQPQHF.

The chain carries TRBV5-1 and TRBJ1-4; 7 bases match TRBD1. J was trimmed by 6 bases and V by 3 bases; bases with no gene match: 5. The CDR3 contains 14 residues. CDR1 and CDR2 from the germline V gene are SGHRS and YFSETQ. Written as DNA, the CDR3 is TGCGCCAGCAGCTCAAGGGGGCGCGATGAAAAACTGTTTTTT. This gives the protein CASSSRGRDEKLFF. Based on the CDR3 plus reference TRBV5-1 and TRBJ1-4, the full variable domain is KAGVTQTPRYLIKTRGQQVTLSCSPISGHRSVSWYQQTPGQGLQFLFEYFSETQRNKGNFPGRFSGRQFSNSRSEMNVSTLELGDSALYLCASSSRGRDEKLFFGSGTQLSVL.

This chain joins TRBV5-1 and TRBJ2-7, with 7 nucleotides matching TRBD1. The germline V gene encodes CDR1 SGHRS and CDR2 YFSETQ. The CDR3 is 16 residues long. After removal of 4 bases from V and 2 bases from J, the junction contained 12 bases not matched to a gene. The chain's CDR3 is CASSNPGTAVPYEQYF. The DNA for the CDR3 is TGCGCCAGCAGCAACCCCGGGACAGCCGTCCCCTACGAGCAGTACTTC.

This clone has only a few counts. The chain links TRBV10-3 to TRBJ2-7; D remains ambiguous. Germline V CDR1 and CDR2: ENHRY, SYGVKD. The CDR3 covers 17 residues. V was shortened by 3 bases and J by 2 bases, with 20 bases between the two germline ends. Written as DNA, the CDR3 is TGTGCCATCAGTGATCTTTATGGGCTAAGTGACACCTACGAGCAGTACTTC. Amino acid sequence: CAISDLYGLSDTYEQYF.

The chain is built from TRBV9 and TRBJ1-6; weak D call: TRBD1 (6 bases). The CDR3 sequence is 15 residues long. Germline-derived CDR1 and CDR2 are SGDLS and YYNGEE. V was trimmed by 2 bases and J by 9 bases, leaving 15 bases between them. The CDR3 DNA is TGTGCCAGCAGCGTTGCCGACAGGTGGGCTTCACCCCTCCACTTT. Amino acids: CASSVADRWASPLHF. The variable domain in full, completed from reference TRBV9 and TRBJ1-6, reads DSGVTQTPKHLITATGQRVTLRCSPRSGDLSVYWYQQSLDQGLQFLIQYYNGEERAKGNILERFSAQQFPDLHSELNLSSLELGDSALYFCASSVADRWASPLHFGNGTRLTVT.

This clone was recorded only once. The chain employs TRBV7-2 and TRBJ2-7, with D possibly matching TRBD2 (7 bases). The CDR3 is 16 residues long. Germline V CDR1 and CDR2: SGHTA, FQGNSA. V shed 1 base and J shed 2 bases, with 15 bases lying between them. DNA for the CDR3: TGTGCCAGCAGCTTAGTCGGCGGGGGCAGAACCTACGAGCAGTACTTC. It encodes CASSLVGGGRTYEQYF.

In DNA form, the CDR3 reads TGTGCCTGGATCCGCGGTTTTTCGACAGGCCCTGGAGTGTACACCGGGGAGCTGTTTTTT. The encoded protein is CAWIRGFSTGPGVYTGELFF. The chain employs TRBV30 and TRBJ2-2, with D possibly being TRBD1 (6 bases). The CDR3 totals 20 residues. Trimming took 4 bases from V and 3 from J, leaving 30 bases between them. Germline V gene data show CDR1 as GTSNPN and CDR2 as SVGIG (reference sequence).

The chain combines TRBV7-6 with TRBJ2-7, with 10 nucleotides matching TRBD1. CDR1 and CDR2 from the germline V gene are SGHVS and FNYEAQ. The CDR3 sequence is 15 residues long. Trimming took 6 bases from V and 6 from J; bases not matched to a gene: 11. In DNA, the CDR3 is TGTGCCAGCAGTCAAAGACAGGGGGCGCCTGTCGAGCAGTACTTC. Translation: CASSQRQGAPVEQYF.

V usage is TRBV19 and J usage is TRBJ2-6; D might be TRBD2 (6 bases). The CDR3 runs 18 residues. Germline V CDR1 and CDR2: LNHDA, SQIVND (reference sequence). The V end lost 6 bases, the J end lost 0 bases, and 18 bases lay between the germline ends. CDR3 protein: CASSNPGLTSSGANVLTF. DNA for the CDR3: TGTGCCAGTAGCAACCCGGGACTGACGAGCTCTGGGGCCAACGTCCTGACTTTC.

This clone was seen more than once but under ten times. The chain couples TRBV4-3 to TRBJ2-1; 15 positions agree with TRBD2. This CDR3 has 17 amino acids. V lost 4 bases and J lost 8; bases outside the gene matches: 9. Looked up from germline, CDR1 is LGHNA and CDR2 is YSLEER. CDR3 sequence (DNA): TGCGCCAGCAGCCCGAGGACTAGCGGGGGGGCCAGGCATGAGCAGTTCTTC. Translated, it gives CASSPRTSGGARHEQFF.

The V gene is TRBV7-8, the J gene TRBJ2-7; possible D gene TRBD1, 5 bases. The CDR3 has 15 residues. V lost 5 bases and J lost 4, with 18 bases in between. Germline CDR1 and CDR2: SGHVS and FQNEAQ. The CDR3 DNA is TGTGCCAGCAGCCTTTCGTCGGGCAGGGTGTACGAGCAGTACTTC. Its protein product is CASSLSSGRVYEQYF.

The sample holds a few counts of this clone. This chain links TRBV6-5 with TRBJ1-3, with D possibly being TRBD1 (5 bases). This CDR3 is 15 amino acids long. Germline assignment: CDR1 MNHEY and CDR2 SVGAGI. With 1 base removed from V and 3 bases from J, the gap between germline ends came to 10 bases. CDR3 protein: CASSYFQGNGNTIYF. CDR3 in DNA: TGTGCCAGCAGTTACTTCCAGGGTAATGGAAACACCATATATTTT.

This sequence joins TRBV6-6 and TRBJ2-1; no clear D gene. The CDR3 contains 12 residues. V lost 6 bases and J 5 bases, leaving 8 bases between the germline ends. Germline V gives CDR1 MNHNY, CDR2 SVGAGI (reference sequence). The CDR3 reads CASSPQNNEQFF. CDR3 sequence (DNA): TGTGCCAGCAGCCCCCAAAACAATGAGCAGTTCTTC.

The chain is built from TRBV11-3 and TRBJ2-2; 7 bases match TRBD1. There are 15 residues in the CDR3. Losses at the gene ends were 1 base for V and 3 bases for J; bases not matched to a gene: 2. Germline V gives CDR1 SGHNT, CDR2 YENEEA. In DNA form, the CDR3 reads TGTGCCAGCAGCTTAGGGCAGGGGGACACCGGGGAGCTGTTTTTT. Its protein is CASSLGQGDTGELFF.